One and the same sample provided the 31 T cell receptor beta chains below, sequenced in a study of cytomegalovirus exposure and HLA in healthy donors. Some clones are missing from TCRdb's copy, which holds only in-frame ones; the method was immunoSEQ multiplex PCR. The repertoire holds some 67,000 clones, with less than 95% as singletons. Sequenced: PBMCs. The receptors were gathered from a woman aged 18-29 years in good health and CMV-seronegative.

V and J are TRBV6-1 and TRBJ1-3; a weak D match, TRBD1 (5 bases). This CDR3 has 14 amino acids. V was cut by 8 bases and J by 0 bases, with 11 bases left in between. Germline V CDR1 and CDR2: MNHNS, SASEGT. CDR3 nucleotide sequence: TGTGCCAGCTGGCAGGGCCACTCTGGAAACACCATATATTTT. Translating gives CASWQGHSGNTIYF.

The rearrangement uses TRBV4-1 and TRBJ2-7; D perhaps matches TRBD1 (6 bases). Germline V lookup: CDR1 MGHRA, CDR2 YSYEKL. The CDR3 spans 15 residues. V was shortened by 1 base and J by 3 bases, with 13 bases between the two germline ends. DNA for the CDR3: TGCGCCAGCAGCCAAGCCTGGACAGCGAACTACGAGCAGTACTTC. Protein sequence: CASSQAWTANYEQYF.

This chain joins TRBV29-1 and TRBJ1-1; 10 bases fit TRBD1. V shed 4 bases, J shed 7 bases, and the junction held 9 bases outside the gene matches. The CDR3 has 14 residues. Germline V gene lookup returns CDR1 SQVTM and CDR2 ANQGSEA. CDR3 coding DNA: TGCAGCGTTGTTGGGACAGGGGCCACCGTTGAAGCTTTCTTT. This translates into CSVVGTGATVEAFF.

The chain employs TRBV7-8 and TRBJ2-5, with a weak D call TRBD2 (6 bases). CDR1 and CDR2 (germline): SGHVS, FQNEAQ. CDR3 length: 15 amino acids. Trimming cost V 5 bases and J 3 bases, with 16 bases left between them. For the CDR3, the DNA is TGTGCCAGCAGCCCAGAGGACGGGGGTGAAGAGACCCAGTACTTC. This sequence encodes CASSPEDGGEETQYF.

This sequence joins TRBV30 and TRBJ2-7; 8 nucleotides match TRBD2. V lost 8 bases, J lost 2 bases, and 8 bases stayed unmatched. The CDR3 spans 13 residues. The V gene's germline CDR1 is GTSNPN and CDR2 SVGIG (reference sequence). CDR3 bases: TGTGCCGGACTCGGGACTAGGGCCTACGAGCAGTACTTC. Its protein product is CAGLGTRAYEQYF.

This sequence joins TRBV28 and TRBJ2-2; a possible D gene is TRBD2 (5 bases). Germline V CDR1 and CDR2: MDHEN, SYDVKM. The CDR3 loop spans 14 amino acids. Trimming shortened V by 5 bases and J by 6 bases, and 13 bases separated the two germline ends. The CDR3 DNA is TGTGCCAGCAGTGCCATCCGGGGTGCCGGGGAGCTGTTTTTT. Translated, it gives CASSAIRGAGELFF.

The chain links TRBV7-9 to TRBJ2-3; TRBD2 matches 12 bases. The length of the CDR3 is 17 residues. V dropped 7 bases and J dropped 4; count of bases not matched to a gene: 12. CDR1 is SEHNR, CDR2 FQNEAQ, per germline (reference sequence). The CDR3 spells CASTLTRLAGVPDTQYF. In nucleotides, the CDR3 is TGTGCCAGCACCCTAACGCGACTAGCGGGAGTACCAGATACGCAGTATTTT.

The V gene is TRBV27, the J gene TRBJ2-5, with 9 bases fitting TRBD2. The germline V gene has CDR1 MNHEY and CDR2 SMNVEV (reference sequence). The CDR3 length is 16 residues. The V segment lost 5 bases and the J segment 2 bases; nucleotides outside the gene matches: 9. The chain's CDR3 is CASSPAGLAGQETQYF. The CDR3 DNA sequence: TGTGCCAGCAGTCCCGCAGGGCTAGCGGGGCAAGAGACCCAGTACTTC.

J is TRBJ2-7 and V is TRBV27, with a weak D call TRBD2 (5 bases). Germline V gene data show CDR1 as MNHEY and CDR2 as SMNVEV (reference sequence). V was trimmed by 3 bases and J by 7 bases, leaving 13 bases between them. The CDR3 covers 13 residues. CDR3: CASSFSELGEQYF. CDR3 DNA: TGTGCCAGCAGTTTTAGCGAACTGGGGGAGCAGTACTTC.

This chain uses TRBV9 with TRBJ2-7, with D unresolved. The V gene's germline CDR1 is SGDLS and CDR2 YYNGEE. The CDR3 runs 13 residues. Between the trimmed V and J ends, which lost 6 bases and 7 bases, there was a span of 17 bases. Here the CDR3 DNA reads TGTGCCAGCACCCCTGGCGGTATTGGTGAGCAGTACTTC. Its translation: CASTPGGIGEQYF.

The J gene is TRBJ1-5, the V gene TRBV4-3, with a weak D call TRBD1 (6 bases). Germline CDR1 is LGHNA and CDR2 is YSLEER. Trimming shortened V by 3 bases and J by 5 bases, and 11 bases separated the two germline ends. This CDR3 comprises 14 residues. The CDR3 sequence is CASSHTQGDQPQHF. CDR3 bases: TGCGCCAGCAGCCATACACAGGGTGATCAGCCCCAGCATTTT.

The chain is built from TRBV7-8 and TRBJ2-7, with 13 positions matching TRBD2. The V segment lost 3 bases and the J segment 3 bases; nucleotides outside the gene matches: 2. CDR1 and CDR2 from the germline V gene are SGHVS and FQNEAQ. The CDR3 contains 15 residues. The CDR3 coding sequence is TGTGCCAGCAGCTTCGGACTAGCGGGGGACTACGAGCAGTACTTC. It codes for CASSFGLAGDYEQYF.

This clone has more than one count but fewer than ten. As DNA, the CDR3 is TGTGCCAGCAGTGAGATGGAGACCGGGGAGCTGTTTTTT. Protein product: CASSEMETGELFF. V is TRBV6-4 and J is TRBJ2-2, with D uncertain. This CDR3 contains 13 residues. Between the trimmed V and J ends, which lost 3 bases and 5 bases, there was a span of 7 bases. Germline CDR1 reads MRHNA; CDR2 reads SNTAGT.

The chain links TRBV28 to TRBJ1-1; 7 positions agree with TRBD1. This CDR3 region has 14 residues. With V trimmed by 3 bases and J by 5 bases, 6 bases remained unmatched. Germline CDR1 reads MDHEN; CDR2 reads SYDVKM. The CDR3 spells CASSFQGESTEAFF. The CDR3 DNA follows: TGTGCCAGCAGTTTTCAGGGGGAGTCGACTGAAGCTTTCTTT.

This clone was recorded only once. V gene TRBV11-2 combines with J gene TRBJ2-1, with 8 bases matching TRBD1. V was clipped by 1 base and J by 7 bases; unmatched bases: 6. Per germline, CDR1 SGHAT and CDR2 FQNNGV. CDR3 size: 15 residues. The CDR3 sequence is CASSLGAGGANEQFF. CDR3 bases: TGTGCCAGCAGCTTAGGAGCAGGGGGCGCAAATGAGCAGTTCTTC.

The chain is built from TRBV9 and TRBJ2-1; 9 nucleotides align to TRBD2. The CDR3 spans 17 residues. V shed 0 bases and J 8 bases; nucleotides not matched to a gene: 12. Germline CDR1 and CDR2: SGDLS and YYNGEE. This CDR3 is CASSVDSAGGPIDEQFF. CDR3 DNA sequence: TGTGCCAGCAGCGTAGATTCGGCGGGGGGGCCCATAGATGAGCAGTTCTTC.

The rearrangement joins TRBV6-5 to TRBJ2-3, with D possibly TRBD2 on 6 matching bases. Germline V gene lookup returns CDR1 MNHEY and CDR2 SVGAGI. The length of the CDR3 is 13 residues. Trimming took off 2 bases at V and 5 bases at J, with 8 bases between the two ends. Here the CDR3 DNA reads TGTGCCAGCAGTTACGGCGGGGAAGATACGCAGTATTTT. This gives the protein CASSYGGEDTQYF.

The V gene is TRBV25-1, the J gene TRBJ1-6; D call uncertain. Germline CDR1 MGHDK, CDR2 SYGVNS. Trimming cost V 1 base and J 2 bases, with 6 bases left between them. The CDR3 is 15 residues long. The CDR3 DNA follows: TGTGCCAGCAGTGAATTGGAGGCCTATAATTCACCCCTCCACTTT. It codes for CASSELEAYNSPLHF.

The chain is built from TRBV28 and TRBJ2-1, with 7 bases matching TRBD1. Trimming cost V 6 bases and J 3 bases; bases outside gene matches: 5. The CDR3 totals 14 residues. Germline V gene lookup returns CDR1 MDHEN and CDR2 SYDVKM. The CDR3 is CASSRDSVYNEQFF. CDR3 in DNA: TGTGCCAGCAGCCGGGACAGCGTCTACAATGAGCAGTTCTTC.

This chain joins TRBV5-6 and TRBJ1-4, with D unresolved. CDR3 length equals 17 residues. Trimming left V 2 bases short and J 3 bases short, with 17 bases between. Germline CDR1 and CDR2: SGHDT and YYEEEE. CDR3 sequence reads: CASSFSSAGPANEKLFF. CDR3 bases: TGTGCCAGCAGCTTCTCGTCCGCGGGTCCGGCTAATGAAAAACTGTTTTTT.

The chain combines TRBV4-3 with TRBJ2-5, with 9 bases fitting TRBD2. Germline V gene data show CDR1 as LGHNA and CDR2 as YSLEER. The CDR3 totals 15 residues. Trimming took 3 bases from V and 4 from J; bases not matched to a gene: 6. As DNA, the CDR3 is TGCGCCAGCAGCCAGAGCGGGGGGAGTGCAGAGACCCAGTACTTC. Translated: CASSQSGGSAETQYF.

The rearrangement joins TRBV9 to TRBJ2-5; D unresolved. CDR3 length: 15 residues. The germline V and J ends were trimmed by 0 bases and 0 bases, with 9 bases remaining between them. The germline CDR1 and CDR2 sequences are SGDLS and YYNGEE. This chain's CDR3 is CASSVGGIYQETQYF. Written as DNA, the CDR3 is TGTGCCAGCAGCGTAGGAGGTATATACCAAGAGACCCAGTACTTC.

The rearrangement uses TRBV4-1 and TRBJ2-3; 10 bases map to TRBD1. The V gene end was trimmed by 8 bases and the J gene end by 3 bases; junction bases not matched to a gene: 5. This CDR3 has 14 residues. The germline V gene encodes CDR1 MGHRA and CDR2 YSYEKL. As DNA, the CDR3 is TGCGCCAGCGACCGGGGACAGGGGACAGATACGCAGTATTTT. Translating it yields CASDRGQGTDTQYF.

The chain joins TRBV25-1 to TRBJ2-7; no definite D call. The CDR3 has 13 residues. CDR1 MGHDK and CDR2 SYGVNS come from the germline V gene. V was cut by 4 bases and J by 3 bases, with 10 bases left in between. This chain's CDR3 is CASSGLEDYEQYF. The DNA for the CDR3 is TGTGCCAGCAGTGGTCTCGAGGACTACGAGCAGTACTTC.

This chain connects TRBV5-5 to TRBJ2-3, with 9 positions matching TRBD1. The CDR3 covers 17 residues. Germline assignment: CDR1 SGHKS and CDR2 YYEKEE (reference sequence). V shed 3 bases, J shed 6 bases, and the junction held 14 bases outside the gene matches. The CDR3 nucleotides are TGTGCCAGCAGCTACGAAGCTCCGGGACAGGGTGCGGATACGCAGTATTTT. Its translation is CASSYEAPGQGADTQYF. Full variable domain (outside the CDR3, taken from reference TRBV5-5 and TRBJ2-3): DAGVTQSPTHLIKTRGQQVTLRCSPISGHKSVSWYQQVLGQGPQFIFQYYEKEERGRGNFPDRFSARQFPNYSSELNVNALLLGDSALYLCASSYEAPGQGADTQYFGPGTRLTVL.

The genes are TRBV9 and TRBJ2-3; 11 positions agree with TRBD2. The CDR3 spans 16 residues. Trimming took 2 bases from V and 8 from J; bases not matched to a gene: 10. Germline CDR1 reads SGDLS; CDR2 reads YYNGEE. In DNA form, the CDR3 reads TGTGCCAGCAGCGTGGGGACTAGCGGTCTCGATGGTACGCAGTATTTT. This gives the protein CASSVGTSGLDGTQYF. The variable domain in full, with the rest retrieved from reference TRBV9 and TRBJ2-3, is DSGVTQTPKHLITATGQRVTLRCSPRSGDLSVYWYQQSLDQGLQFLIQYYNGEERAKGNILERFSAQQFPDLHSELNLSSLELGDSALYFCASSVGTSGLDGTQYFGPGTRLTVL.

The J gene is TRBJ1-2, the V gene TRBV2; a weak D match, TRBD1 (6 bases). V gave up 2 bases and J gave up 0 bases, with 13 bases separating them. The CDR3 consists of 16 residues. Germline V gene data show CDR1 as SNHLY and CDR2 as FYNNEI. The DNA of the CDR3 is TGTGCCAGCAGTGAAAGGGGGGGGAACGCTAACTATGGCTACACCTTC. Protein product: CASSERGGNANYGYTF.

The V and J genes are TRBV7-9 and TRBJ2-2; 8 bases match TRBD2. Germline V gives CDR1 SEHNR, CDR2 FQNEAQ (reference sequence). Losses at the gene ends were 5 bases for V and 5 bases for J; bases not matched to a gene: 10. The CDR3 length is 16 residues. The CDR3, as DNA: TGTGCCAGCAGCCGGCCGGGGGGGGCAAAAACCGGGGAGCTGTTTTTT. The encoded protein is CASSRPGGAKTGELFF.

The chain links TRBV29-1 to TRBJ1-1; D is ambiguous. The CDR3 contains 13 residues. Trimming removed 4 bases from V and 0 bases from J, with 9 bases in between. CDR1 and CDR2 (germline): SQVTM, ANQGSEA. DNA of the CDR3: TGCAGCGTTGTAGCCCCCATGAACACTGAAGCTTTCTTT. Protein product: CSVVAPMNTEAFF.

The chain has TRBV27 and TRBJ1-1; 8 nucleotides agree with TRBD1. The CDR3 has 14 residues. CDR1 is MNHEY and CDR2 is SMNVEV in the germline V gene (reference sequence). The ends lost 5 bases at V and 5 bases at J; junction bases unmatched: 7. CDR3 in DNA: TGTGCCAGCAGTATAGACAGGGGAGGGACTGAAGCTTTCTTT. Translating it yields CASSIDRGGTEAFF.

The V gene is TRBV11-2, the J gene TRBJ2-1, with 7 bases fitting TRBD2. CDR3 length: 15 residues. With V trimmed by 8 bases and J by 4 bases, 11 bases remained unmatched. Germline V lookup: CDR1 SGHAT, CDR2 FQNNGV. The CDR3 spells CASGKVAGVYNEQFF. The CDR3 DNA sequence: TGTGCCAGCGGGAAGGTGGCGGGAGTATACAATGAGCAGTTCTTC.